This TCR beta chain derives from a study of blood T cells in healthy people across ages. Alongside a J-beta primer mix, a sample-barcoded 5' primer served in a second PCR lasting about 7 to 12 cycles. TCRdb redid the calling of the 5' RACE reads with MiXCR, one entry per CDR3 protein. The sample includes about 900,000 distinct CDR3 sequences, around 62% seen only once; the top ten take roughly 25%. In regard to this clonotype: Germline and junction disagree at one end, which may indicate a read error.

The sample consisted of blood. This TCR was sampled from a man aged 25-40 years in good health.

CDR3 DNA: TGCGTCAGCAGCTTGGATGGCGGGGGGCCGGGAGATACGCAGTATTTT. Translation gives CVSSLDGGGPGDTQYF. The chain uses TRBV5-1 and TRBJ2-3; 8 bases are shared with TRBD2. The CDR3 contains 16 residues. CDR1 SGHRS and CDR2 YFSETQ come from the germline V gene.